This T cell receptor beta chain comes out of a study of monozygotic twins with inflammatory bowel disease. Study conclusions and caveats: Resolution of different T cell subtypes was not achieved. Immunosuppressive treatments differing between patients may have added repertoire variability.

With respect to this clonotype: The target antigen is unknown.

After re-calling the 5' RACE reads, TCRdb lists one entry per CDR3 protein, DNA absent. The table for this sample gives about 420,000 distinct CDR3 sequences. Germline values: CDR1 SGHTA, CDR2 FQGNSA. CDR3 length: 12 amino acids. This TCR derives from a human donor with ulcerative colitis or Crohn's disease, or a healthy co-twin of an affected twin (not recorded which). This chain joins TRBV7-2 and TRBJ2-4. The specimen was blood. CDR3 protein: CASSLAASIQYF.